This TCR beta chain was obtained from a study of neurological immune-mediated disorders. Findings and limits, study-wide: The greatest degree of TCR clonal expansion was observed in HTLV-1-associated myelopathy, with the lowest in multiple sclerosis, below that of healthy controls. Phylogenetic grouping assigned the repertoires of 18 of 34 multiple sclerosis patients to a single cluster of related CDR3 sequences. This cluster may be a repertoire-level signature.

In TCRdb, the 5' RACE reads were re-called with MiXCR into one record per CDR3 protein. The sample consists of 55,000 to 85,000 distinct CDR3 sequences, approximately 3.3% of them appearing once. V lost 7 bases and J lost 2, with 20 bases in between. This CDR3 is 16 amino acids long. The germline CDR1 and CDR2 sequences are SGHDT and YYEEEE. This clonotype was observed at least ten times. The antigen remains undetermined. This sequence joins TRBV5-6 and TRBJ2-3; tentatively, D is TRBD2 (6 bases). This receptor was identified in a woman in her 50s with multiple sclerosis. The specimen sequenced was PBMCs. CDR3 sequence reads: CASWQTGTPATDTQYF. The CDR3 coding sequence is TGTGCCAGCTGGCAAACCGGGACTCCCGCCACAGATACGCAGTATTTT.